Included here is one T cell receptor (beta chain) sequence, with context. Its antigen is as yet unknown. This record belongs to a study of cytomegalovirus exposure and HLA in healthy donors. Study outcomes and limitations: Presence/absence analysis assumed near-uniform sequencing depth across donors. A later analysis appeared to link common viral pathogens to several of the most significant clusters. A later analysis showed TCR association rates differing by HLA locus, peaking at DRB1 and lowest at HLA-C.

CDR3 length equals 18 residues. Germline V gene lookup returns CDR1 SGDLS and CDR2 YYNGEE. Trimming took 2 bases from V and 5 from J, leaving 23 bases between them. Researchers ran the PCR with 60 Vbeta and 13 Jbeta primers. TCRdb keeps only in-frame clones here, not all; method: immunoSEQ multiplex PCR. Of 170,000 or so clones in the sample, approximately 81% were seen once. The sample comprised PBMCs. This sequence originates from a boy aged 2 to 10 in good health and CMV-seronegative. The chain carries TRBV9 and TRBJ2-1; possible D gene TRBD2, 6 bases. The CDR3 spells CASSVRGESGPRDNEQFF. The CDR3 DNA follows: TGTGCCAGCAGCGTTCGGGGCGAGAGCGGGCCAAGGGACAATGAGCAGTTCTTC.